Listed below are T cell receptor beta chains from one sample, sequenced in a study of molecular identifiers for immune sequencing clone quantification. TCRdb reanalysed the PCR reads using MiXCR and keeps one entry per CDR3 protein. The table includes approximately 550,000 distinct CDR3 sequences, roughly 26% detected once. Input material: naive CD8+ T cells from blood, with Jurkat cell RNA spiked in. The receptors were gathered from a human donor in good health. Some libraries in this study had Jurkat cell RNA spiked in. CDR3s include the opening cysteine and the closing phenylalanine or tryptophan. Fields, in order: clone size, J gene, D gene, V gene, CDR3 protein, CDR3 DNA. The D gene is left open where the match is weak. Clone size appears in some rows only: once, few, many, or a class for an expanded clone.

-	TRBJ1-2	TRBD1	TRBV27	CASSPLISGGSGYTF	TGTGCCAGCAGTCCCCTAATTTCAGGGGGCAGTGGCTACACCTTC
many	TRBJ2-3	-	TRBV6-1	CASGRGDRSDTQYF	TGTGCCAGCGGCCGGGGGGACAGATCAGATACGCAGTATTTT
few	TRBJ1-3	-	TRBV5-1	CASSPGEGSSGNTIYF	TGCGCCAGCAGCCCTGGGGAGGGGTCCTCTGGAAACACCATATATTTT
few	TRBJ2-1	-	TRBV29-1	CSVVGGNEQFF	TGCAGCGTTGTTGGGGGAAATGAGCAGTTCTTC
few	TRBJ2-7	-	TRBV20-1	CSARDNDGTGAYEQYF	TGCAGTGCTAGAGATAACGACGGGACTGGGGCCTACGAGCAGTACTTC
few	TRBJ2-1	TRBD1	TRBV19	CASSMTGGDEQFF	TGTGCCAGTAGTATGACAGGGGGCGATGAGCAGTTCTTC
-	TRBJ2-1	TRBD2	TRBV7-9	CASSLAPAGWDNEQFF	TGTGCCAGCAGCTTAGCCCCAGCGGGATGGGACAATGAGCAGTTCTTC
-	TRBJ1-5	TRBD1	TRBV19	CASRDPDRNQPQHF	TGTGCCAGTAGAGACCCGGACAGGAATCAGCCCCAGCATTTT
many	TRBJ2-3	-	TRBV7-3	CASSLMGRVSDTQYF	TGTGCCAGCAGCTTAATGGGCAGGGTCTCAGATACGCAGTATTTT
-	TRBJ2-3	TRBD2	TRBV2	CASSEYGRGTDTQYF	TGTGCCAGCAGTGAATATGGGCGGGGGACAGATACGCAGTATTTT
-	TRBJ2-7	TRBD2	TRBV4-3	CASSLGRAGAYEQYF	TGCGCCAGCAGCCTAGGGAGGGCCGGGGCTTACGAGCAGTACTTC
few	TRBJ2-1	-	TRBV7-9	CASSLGGLRNEQFF	TGTGCCAGCAGCTTAGGGGGTCTAAGAAATGAGCAGTTCTTC
-	TRBJ2-1	-	TRBV12-3/TRBV12-4	CASSPPRGSYNEQFF	TGTGCCAGCAGTCCCCCTAGGGGCTCCTACAATGAGCAGTTCTTC
many	TRBJ2-5	TRBD1	TRBV30	CAYWTGQETQYF	TGTGCTTACTGGACAGGACAAGAGACCCAGTACTTC
-	TRBJ1-1	-	TRBV9	CASSETGNLNTEAFF	TGTGCCAGCAGCGAGACGGGAAACTTGAACACTGAAGCTTTCTTT
many	TRBJ2-3	-	TRBV29-1	CSVRGEDTQYF	TGCAGCGTAAGGGGAGAGGATACGCAGTATTTT
few	TRBJ2-5	-	TRBV14	CASSQDGPGMETQYF	TGTGCCAGCAGCCAAGATGGTCCAGGGATGGAGACCCAGTACTTC
-	TRBJ2-3	-	TRBV7-3	CASSPFQSTDTQYF	TGTGCCAGCAGCCCCTTCCAGAGCACAGATACGCAGTATTTT
-	TRBJ2-1	TRBD2	TRBV6-2/TRBV6-3	CASSSPGLASYNEQFF	TGTGCCAGCAGTTCCCCGGGACTAGCGTCCTACAATGAGCAGTTCTTC
many	TRBJ2-7	TRBD2	TRBV29-1	CSVEDPLGGTSGSEGEQYF	TGCAGCGTTGAAGATCCCTTGGGAGGGACTAGCGGGAGTGAAGGAGAGCAGTACTTC
many	TRBJ2-3	-	TRBV7-2	CASSFIGEYTQYF	TGTGCCAGCAGCTTCATCGGGGAGTATACGCAGTATTTT
-	TRBJ1-1	TRBD1	TRBV19	CASSMTGDTEAFF	TGTGCCAGTAGTATGACAGGGGACACTGAAGCTTTCTTT
-	TRBJ2-2	-	TRBV7-9	CASSSLLGGQVTGELFF	TGTGCCAGCAGCTCCTTGTTGGGGGGGCAGGTCACCGGGGAGCTGTTTTTT
-	TRBJ1-4	-	TRBV2	CASRQVYDEKLFF	TGTGCCAGCCGACAGGTGTACGATGAAAAACTGTTTTTT
many	TRBJ2-3	TRBD2	TRBV4-3	CASSQERRLASSDTQYF	TGCGCCAGCAGCCAAGAGCGTAGACTAGCGTCCTCAGATACGCAGTATTTT
once	TRBJ2-2	TRBD2	TRBV12-5	CASGPLAGLGPGALFF	TGTGCTAGTGGTCCCCTAGCGGGGCTCGGCCCCGGGGCGCTGTTTTTT
many	TRBJ2-7	-	TRBV6-2/TRBV6-3	CASSLGWRLEQYF	TGTGCCAGCAGCTTAGGATGGCGCCTGGAGCAGTACTTC
few	TRBJ2-1	-	TRBV20-1	CSAHQGTYNEQFF	TGCAGTGCTCACCAGGGAACCTACAATGAGCAGTTCTTC